A selection of T cell receptor beta chains follows, all from one sample in a study of shared clonotypes between healthy human individuals. Produced via immunoSEQ multiplex PCR; TCRdb's table is partial and in-frame only. The sample contains 80,000 to 100,000 clones, 60% to 75% of which appear only once. The sequenced sample consisted of memory CD8+ T cells sorted from blood. These TCRs come from a man younger than 45 in good health. CDR3s include the opening cysteine and the closing phenylalanine or tryptophan. Each record gives: D gene, clone size, J gene, V gene, CDR3 protein, CDR3 DNA. The D gene is left open where the match is weak. Only part of the rows carry a size: once, few, many, or a class if the clone is expanded.

>TRBD1|NA|TRBJ2-1|TRBV6-1
CASSVGTGFEEQFF
TGTGCCAGCAGTGTCGGGACAGGGTTTGAGGAGCAGTTCTTC
>NA|NA|TRBJ1-5|TRBV7-8
CASSLVAGWNQPQHF
TGTGCCAGCAGCTTGGTGGCAGGTTGGAATCAGCCCCAGCATTTT
>NA|many|TRBJ1-2|TRBV18
CASSPGTSDYGYTF
TGTGCCAGCTCACCCGGCACATCAGACTATGGCTACACCTTC
>NA|NA|TRBJ2-7|TRBV9
CASSVAPGDYEQYF
TGTGCCAGCAGCGTAGCTCCAGGGGACTACGAGCAGTACTTC
>NA|many|TRBJ2-1|TRBV5-1
CASSLVGGEQFF
TGCGCCAGCAGCTTGGTGGGTGGTGAGCAGTTCTTC
>NA|NA|TRBJ2-7|TRBV19
CASSIKKGAYEQYF
TGTGCCAGTAGTATTAAGAAGGGGGCCTACGAGCAGTACTTC
>TRBD1|NA|TRBJ2-1|TRBV19
CASSRRWTGGSEQFF
TGTGCCAGTAGTAGACGATGGACAGGGGGGTCTGAGCAGTTCTTC
>NA|NA|TRBJ2-7|TRBV6-1
CASSLAGSSYEQYF
TGTGCCAGCAGTCTGGCAGGGAGCTCCTACGAGCAGTACTTC
>NA|many|TRBJ2-5|TRBV7-9
CASTRAEETQYF
TGTGCCAGCACGAGGGCTGAGGAGACCCAGTACTTC
>NA|few|TRBJ2-2|TRBV2
CASSDWTTNTGELFF
TGTGCCAGCAGTGATTGGACAACGAACACCGGGGAGCTGTTTTTT
>NA|few|TRBJ1-1|TRBV28
CASIPGGVARLNTEAFF
TGTGCCAGCATCCCAGGAGGGGTAGCCAGACTGAACACTGAAGCTTTCTTT
>NA|NA|TRBJ2-1|TRBV6-1
CASSDMAYSYNEQFF
TGTGCCAGCAGTGATATGGCCTACTCCTACAATGAGCAGTTCTTC
>NA|NA|TRBJ2-1|TRBV9
CASSVANYNEQFF
TGTGCCAGCAGCGTAGCGAACTACAATGAGCAGTTCTTC
>NA|NA|TRBJ1-1|TRBV28
CASSFSSDGGNTEAFF
TGTGCCAGCAGTTTTTCCTCGGACGGGGGGAACACTGAAGCTTTCTTT
>NA|NA|TRBJ2-7|TRBV28
CASSLKRYEQYF
TGTGCCAGCAGTCTCAAACGCTACGAGCAGTACTTC
>NA|NA|TRBJ2-2|TRBV19
CASRKDNRGTGELFF
TGTGCCAGTAGGAAGGACAACCGGGGGACCGGGGAGCTGTTTTTT
>NA|NA|TRBJ2-4|TRBV28
CASSFQTVKNIQYF
TGTGCCAGCAGTTTCCAGACAGTCAAAAACATTCAGTACTTC
>TRBD1|NA|TRBJ2-7|TRBV23-1
CASSRRQGGPYEQYF
TGCGCCAGCAGTCGACGACAGGGGGGCCCCTACGAGCAGTACTTC
>TRBD2|NA|TRBJ2-7|TRBV5-4
CASSLTSGSLLVYEQYF
TGTGCCAGCAGCTTGACTAGCGGGAGTCTCTTAGTTTACGAGCAGTACTTC
>NA|once|TRBJ2-1|TRBV27
CASSLSPTGYNEQFF
TGTGCCAGCAGTTTATCGCCCACAGGTTACAATGAGCAGTTCTTC
>TRBD1|many|TRBJ2-3|TRBV19
CASSVGQGADTQYF
TGTGCCAGTAGTGTGGGACAGGGGGCAGATACGCAGTATTTT
>NA|NA|TRBJ2-3|TRBV14
CASSPLTATDTQYF
TGTGCCAGCAGCCCTTTGACGGCCACAGATACGCAGTATTTT
>NA|NA|TRBJ1-1|TRBV7-9
CASTVWGNTEAFF
TGTGCCAGCACCGTGTGGGGGAACACTGAAGCTTTCTTT
>TRBD1|NA|TRBJ1-5|TRBV6-1
CASSETIGTGEFYSNQPQHF
TGTGCCAGCAGTGAAACCATAGGGACAGGGGAGTTTTATAGCAATCAGCCCCAGCATTTT
>NA|NA|TRBJ1-4|TRBV4-1
CASSQEARANEKLFF
TGCGCCAGCAGCCAAGAAGCGAGGGCTAACGAAAAACTGTTTTTT
>TRBD2|NA|TRBJ2-3|TRBV7-9
CASSPDRVAGARDTQYF
TGTGCCAGCAGCCCCGATCGGGTAGCGGGAGCTAGGGATACGCAGTATTTT
>TRBD2|NA|TRBJ2-1|TRBV29-1
CSVEIAGTNNEQFF
TGCAGCGTTGAAATAGCGGGGACGAACAATGAGCAGTTCTTC
>NA|NA|TRBJ2-2|TRBV5-6
CASSPWVSNTGELFF
TGTGCCAGCAGCCCCTGGGTTTCGAACACCGGGGAGCTGTTTTTT
>NA|few|TRBJ1-5|TRBV5-8
CASSLAYTGGLSNQPQHF
TGTGCCAGCAGCTTGGCTTATACGGGCGGTCTTAGCAATCAGCCCCAGCATTTT
>TRBD2|once|TRBJ2-1|TRBV16
CASSQSWRGNEGQQFF
TGTGCCAGCAGCCAATCTTGGCGGGGGAACGAGGGCCAACAGTTCTTC
>NA|NA|TRBJ2-1|TRBV5-4
CASIDDIHNEQFF
TGTGCCAGCATCGACGACATCCACAATGAGCAGTTCTTC
>NA|NA|TRBJ2-2|TRBV9
CASSGLDRGAVF
TGTGCCAGCAGCGGACTAGACCGGGGAGCTGTTTTT
>NA|NA|TRBJ2-7|TRBV27
CASSFTGADYEQYF
TGTGCCAGCAGTTTTACGGGAGCCGACTACGAGCAGTACTTC
>TRBD2|NA|TRBJ2-7|TRBV5-1
CASSLEASGSISQQYF
TGCGCCAGCAGCTTGGAGGCTAGCGGGAGTATATCCCAGCAGTACTTC
>NA|NA|TRBJ1-5|TRBV4-3
CASSQGWGTTQPQHF
TGCGCCAGCAGCCAAGGGTGGGGTACCACTCAGCCCCAGCATTTT
>TRBD2|NA|TRBJ2-7|TRBV18
CASSPGLSTYEQYF
TGTGCCAGCTCACCGGGACTATCGACCTACGAGCAGTACTTC
>TRBD2|few|TRBJ2-6|TRBV5-6
CASSSAGLGANVLTF
TGTGCCAGCAGCTCAGCGGGGCTTGGGGCCAACGTCCTGACTTTC
>TRBD2|NA|TRBJ2-1|TRBV5-4
CASSWMFGLAGFSEQFF
TGTGCCAGCAGTTGGATGTTCGGACTAGCGGGATTCTCTGAGCAGTTCTTC
>TRBD1|NA|TRBJ2-2|TRBV6-4
CASSDGQGDTGELFF
TGTGCCAGCAGTGACGGACAGGGGGACACCGGGGAGCTGTTTTTT
>NA|NA|TRBJ2-7|TRBV4-1
CASSQVGSSYEQYF
TGCGCCAGCAGCCAAGTTGGTTCCTCCTACGAGCAGTACTTC
>NA|NA|TRBJ2-2|TRBV7-7
CASRDFSTGELFF
TGTGCTAGCCGGGACTTTTCCACCGGGGAGCTGTTTTTT
>NA|NA|TRBJ2-2|TRBV4-1
CASAEGRWNTGELFF
TGCGCCAGCGCCGAGGGAAGGTGGAACACCGGGGAGCTGTTTTTT
>NA|few|TRBJ1-2|TRBV6-5
CASSPLGGNYGYTF
TGTGCCAGCAGTCCACTGGGAGGGAACTATGGCTACACCTTC
>NA|few|TRBJ2-7|TRBV7-2
CASSFGPYEQYF
TGTGCCAGCAGCTTTGGCCCCTACGAGCAGTACTTC
>NA|NA|TRBJ1-1|TRBV28
CASRSIRGALPEAFF
TGTGCCAGCAGATCTATAAGAGGGGCGCTCCCTGAAGCTTTCTTT